Following are 26 T cell receptor beta chains from one sample sequenced in a study of OX40 agonist ivuxolimab in advanced cancers. TCRdb's copy holds only in-frame clones and misses some; the assay was immunoSEQ multiplex PCR. The data hold under 55,000 clones, with about 90% observed a single time. The material sequenced was CD4+ or CD8+ T cells sorted from blood, taken in a trial of the OX40 agonist ivuxolimab. The receptor set was obtained from an adult with an advanced solid tumor such as melanoma, head and neck, liver or kidney cancer.

The gene calls are TRBV9 and TRBJ1-1; 9 bases map to TRBD1. The CDR3 sequence is 15 residues long. J gave up 2 bases and V 2 bases, and 4 bases lay outside the gene matches. Germline V lookup: CDR1 SGDLS, CDR2 YYNGEE. This chain's CDR3 is CASSVSTGGNTEAFF. As DNA, the CDR3 is TGTGCCAGCAGCGTTTCGACAGGGGGAAACACTGAAGCTTTCTTT.

The V call is TRBV7-2, the J call TRBJ2-1, with 9 nucleotides matching TRBD1. The CDR3 contains 15 residues. V gave up 4 bases and J gave up 4 bases; unmatched junction bases: 5. Germline lookup yields CDR1 SGHTA and CDR2 FQGNSA. The CDR3 nucleotides are TGTGCCAGCAGCTCGGACAGGGGAATTTACAATGAGCAGTTCTTC. Amino acid sequence: CASSSDRGIYNEQFF.

The chain has TRBV18 and TRBJ2-6, with D perhaps given as TRBD1 or TRBD2 (6 bases each). The CDR3 loop spans 15 amino acids. CDR1 KGHSH and CDR2 LQKENI come from the germline V gene. Trimming left V 6 bases short and J 4 bases short, with 13 bases between. The DNA for the CDR3 is TGTGCCAGCTCCGGGGGCGGGACCGGGGCCAACGTCCTGACTTTC. The encoded protein is CASSGGGTGANVLTF.

The CDR3 sequence: CASSPPRVTRAFF. CDR3 bases: TGTGCCAGCAGTCCGCCAAGGGTAACTCGAGCTTTCTTT. V is TRBV28 and J is TRBJ1-1; D is unresolved. The V gene lost 5 bases and the J gene lost 10 bases, with 17 bases spanning the gap. Germline values: CDR1 MDHEN, CDR2 SYDVKM. This CDR3 has 13 residues.

The chain carries TRBV9 and TRBJ2-3; D possibly corresponds to TRBD2 (6 bases). The CDR3 runs to 16 residues. Germline V gene sequence: CDR1 SGDLS, CDR2 YYNGEE. Trimming pared 2 bases from V and 6 bases from J, leaving 19 bases between. This CDR3 reads CASSVTSRVGPDTQYF. CDR3 DNA sequence: TGTGCCAGCAGCGTTACTAGCAGGGTAGGCCCTGATACGCAGTATTTT.

V is TRBV10-3 and J is TRBJ1-1; tentatively, D is TRBD1 (5 bases). Trimming pared 10 bases from V and 3 bases from J, leaving 12 bases between. CDR1 and CDR2 from the germline V gene are ENHRY and SYGVKD. The CDR3 runs to 12 residues. The CDR3 protein is CATVGGDTEAFF. The CDR3, as DNA: TGTGCCACCGTCGGGGGGGACACTGAAGCTTTCTTT.

The chain carries TRBV5-1 and TRBJ2-4; tentatively, D is TRBD1 or TRBD2 (6 bases each). The V gene lost 4 bases and the J gene lost 3 bases, with 14 bases spanning the gap. CDR1 SGHRS and CDR2 YFSETQ come from the germline V gene. CDR3 length: 15 amino acids. The CDR3 nucleotides are TGCGCCAGCAGCCTCCGGGGGCAGGGCAAAAACATTCAGTACTTC. Its protein is CASSLRGQGKNIQYF.

This chain joins TRBV11-2 and TRBJ1-4, with D possibly being TRBD1 (5 bases). From germline, CDR1 is SGHAT and CDR2 FQNNGV. This CDR3 spans 15 amino acids. V was clipped by 1 base and J by 4 bases, with 10 bases between them. The CDR3 loop is CASSLVRGVNEKLFF. In DNA form, the CDR3 reads TGTGCCAGCAGCTTAGTGCGGGGGGTTAATGAAAAACTGTTTTTT. Based on the CDR3 plus reference TRBV11-2 and TRBJ1-4, the full variable domain is EAGVAQSPRYKIIEKRQSVAFWCNPISGHATLYWYQQILGQGPKLLIQFQNNGVVDDSQLPKDRFSAERLKGVDSTLKIQPAKLEDSAVYLCASSLVRGVNEKLFFGSGTQLSVL.

V and J are TRBV2 and TRBJ2-2, with 7 nucleotides matching TRBD2. This CDR3 is 14 amino acids long. The J segment lost 7 bases and the V segment lost 7 bases, leaving 9 bases of the junction unmatched. Looked up from germline, CDR1 is SNHLY and CDR2 is FYNNEI. CDR3 region: CASIRGGEGGELFF. The CDR3 DNA sequence: TGTGCCAGCATCCGCGGGGGTGAGGGCGGGGAGCTGTTTTTT.

This chain uses TRBV19 with TRBJ2-5, with 7 bases that match TRBD1. This CDR3 contains 14 residues. Per germline, CDR1 LNHDA and CDR2 SQIVND (reference sequence). V dropped 5 bases and J dropped 5; count of bases not matched to a gene: 8. The CDR3 DNA reads TGTGCCAGTAGTCCGTTGACAGGGACGGAGACCCAGTACTTC. This translates into CASSPLTGTETQYF. Drawing the rest from reference TRBV19 and TRBJ2-5, the complete variable domain is DGGITQSPKYLFRKEGQNVTLSCEQNLNHDAMYWYRQDPGQGLRLIYYSQIVNDFQKGDIAEGYSVSREKKESFPLTVTSAQKNPTAFYLCASSPLTGTETQYFGPGTRLLVL.

The V and J genes are TRBV6-5 and TRBJ1-5; D unclear. This CDR3 spans 13 amino acids. The V gene lost 7 bases and the J gene lost 5 bases, with 12 bases spanning the gap. CDR1 MNHEY and CDR2 SVGAGI come from the germline V gene. This chain's CDR3 is CASTTEPYQPQHF. The CDR3 DNA is TGTGCCAGCACCACCGAACCCTATCAGCCCCAGCATTTT.

The genes are TRBV18 and TRBJ1-4; D unresolved. This CDR3 has 22 amino acids. Trimming removed 5 bases from V and 11 bases from J, with 42 bases in between. Germline CDR1 reads KGHSH; CDR2 reads LQKENI. The CDR3 spells CASSTSHDGNRRTMQLMRKLFF. The CDR3 DNA reads TGTGCCAGCTCAACAAGCCATGACGGGAATCGCCGTACTATGCAACTAATGAGGAAACTGTTTTTT.

The chain employs TRBV2 and TRBJ2-5; tentative D call: TRBD2 (5 bases). The V gene lost 11 bases and the J gene lost 6 bases, with 19 bases spanning the gap. The CDR3 covers 13 residues. Germline assignment: CDR1 SNHLY and CDR2 FYNNEI. The CDR3 DNA reads TGTGCCTCCCTGAACGAGGGATCGCAGACCCAGTACTTC. Translation gives CASLNEGSQTQYF.

V and J are TRBV5-4 and TRBJ2-2; D is uncertain. This CDR3 spans 13 amino acids. Deletions cut 6 bases from V and 0 bases from J, with 6 bases between. The germline V gene encodes CDR1 SGHNT and CDR2 YYREEE (reference sequence). The CDR3 protein is CASKTPNTGELFF. The CDR3, as DNA: TGTGCCAGCAAGACTCCGAACACCGGGGAGCTGTTTTTT.

The chain has TRBV29-1 and TRBJ2-6; 8 bases agree with TRBD1. The J segment lost 0 bases and the V segment lost 4 bases, leaving 8 bases of the junction unmatched. This CDR3 spans 17 amino acids. Germline CDR1 and CDR2: SQVTM and ANQGSEA. The CDR3: CSVADRGFDSGANVLTF. CDR3 DNA: TGCAGCGTTGCAGACAGGGGCTTTGACTCTGGGGCCAACGTCCTGACTTTC. The complete variable domain, with remaining parts taken from reference TRBV29-1 and TRBJ2-6, reads SAVISQKPSRDICQRGTSLTIQCQVDSQVTMMFWYRQQPGQSLTLIATANQGSEATYESGFVIDKFPISRPNLTFSTLTVSNMSPEDSSIYLCSVADRGFDSGANVLTFGAGSRLTVL.

This clone has just one count. The chain couples TRBV10-2 to TRBJ2-1, with 10 nucleotides matching TRBD2. CDR1 is WSHSY, CDR2 SAAADI, per germline. V shed 10 bases and J 6 bases; nucleotides not matched to a gene: 12. This CDR3 has 15 amino acids. The CDR3 DNA follows: TGCGCCACAGCTCTAGCGGGGGCCTTCATCAATGAGCAGTTCTTC. Encoded protein: CATALAGAFINEQFF.

The chain joins TRBV6-6 to TRBJ1-5; no definite D call. V lost 4 bases to trimming and J lost 0 bases, with 7 bases between them. Germline values: CDR1 MNHNY, CDR2 SVGAGI (reference sequence). The CDR3 spans 14 residues. CDR3 bases: TGTGCCAGCAGTTCTCAGGATAGCAATCAGCCCCAGCATTTT. Translating it yields CASSSQDSNQPQHF.

This chain joins TRBV27 and TRBJ2-7; 7 bases are shared with TRBD1. This CDR3 contains 15 residues. In germline, CDR1 is MNHEY, CDR2 SMNVEV (reference sequence). The V gene end was trimmed by 5 bases and the J gene end by 3 bases; junction bases not matched to a gene: 10. CDR3 region: CASSRTGGPLYEQYF. CDR3 sequence (DNA): TGTGCCAGCAGTCGGACAGGAGGCCCCCTCTACGAGCAGTACTTC.

The chain couples TRBV6-1 to TRBJ1-6, with D possibly being TRBD1 (5 bases). V dropped 8 bases and J dropped 10 bases, with 15 bases sitting between them. The germline V gene has CDR1 MNHNS and CDR2 SASEGT. CDR3 length: 13 residues. CDR3 protein: CASSGEGRSPLHF. CDR3 DNA: TGTGCCAGCTCGGGGGAGGGGCGGTCACCCCTCCACTTT.

The V gene is TRBV30, the J gene TRBJ1-1; D is perhaps TRBD1 (6 bases). Germline assignment: CDR1 GTSNPN and CDR2 SVGIG (reference sequence). The CDR3 length is 12 residues. V lost 4 bases and J 10 bases, leaving 16 bases between the germline ends. CDR3 nucleotides: TGTGCCTGGAATAGGGGGGTCGGAGGAGCTTTCTTT. Protein product: CAWNRGVGGAFF.

The sample holds a few counts of this clone. J is TRBJ2-3 and V is TRBV5-1, with 9 positions matching TRBD2. The length of the CDR3 is 14 residues. Germline trimming cut 3 bases from V and 6 bases from J; bases unmatched to any gene: 5. Per the germline V gene, CDR1 is SGHRS and CDR2 is YFSETQ. CDR3 DNA: TGCGCCAGCAGCTGGGGACTAGCCGAGGATACGCAGTATTTT. Translated, it gives CASSWGLAEDTQYF.

CDR3 sequence (DNA): TGCGCCAGCAGCCCAATACCGGGACTAGCGGGGGGCAGCACAGATACGCAGTATTTT. It specifies CASSPIPGLAGGSTDTQYF. The rearrangement joins TRBV4-1 to TRBJ2-3; the match to TRBD2 covers 15 bases. CDR3 length: 19 residues. Germline V CDR1 and CDR2: MGHRA, YSYEKL. V was pared by 4 bases and J by 0 bases, with 8 bases of the junction left unmatched.

This clone was counted only a few times. The CDR3 DNA reads TGTGCCAGCAGCTGGGACGGTGGGCGGACCGGGGAGCTGTTTTTT. It codes for CASSWDGGRTGELFF. This chain connects TRBV5-6 to TRBJ2-2; D might be TRBD1 or TRBD2, each matching 5 bases. The V end lost 3 bases, the J end lost 5 bases, and 14 bases lay between the germline ends. The CDR3 is 15 residues long. Germline CDR1 reads SGHDT; CDR2 reads YYEEEE.

This chain uses TRBV9 with TRBJ1-1; 11 bases are shared with TRBD1. Germline lookup yields CDR1 SGDLS and CDR2 YYNGEE. The V segment lost 0 bases and the J segment 8 bases; nucleotides outside the gene matches: 6. The CDR3 extends over 15 amino acids. Here the CDR3 DNA reads TGTGCCAGCAGCGTAGATGGGACAGGGGGAACAGAAGCTTTCTTT. Its translation: CASSVDGTGGTEAFF. The full variable domain, completed using reference TRBV9 and TRBJ1-1, is DSGVTQTPKHLITATGQRVTLRCSPRSGDLSVYWYQQSLDQGLQFLIQYYNGEERAKGNILERFSAQQFPDLHSELNLSSLELGDSALYFCASSVDGTGGTEAFFGQGTRLTVV.

V usage is TRBV5-1 and J usage is TRBJ2-3; TRBD1 agrees at 9 bases. The V and J ends lost 3 bases and 1 base, in that order; junction bases with no gene match: 6. The CDR3 covers 16 residues. Germline V gives CDR1 SGHRS, CDR2 YFSETQ. CDR3 region: CASSWDRELGTDTQYF. CDR3 DNA: TGCGCCAGCAGCTGGGACAGGGAGTTGGGCACAGATACGCAGTATTTT.

This rearrangement joins TRBV11-3 to TRBJ1-1; the D gene is possibly TRBD1 (5 bases). Germline V gene data show CDR1 as SGHNT and CDR2 as YENEEA. V lost 2 bases, J lost 4 bases, and 11 bases lay in between. The CDR3 sequence is 14 residues long. CDR3 in DNA: TGTGCCAGCAGCTTACAGGGTGTGGCCACTGAAGCTTTCTTT. Translation gives CASSLQGVATEAFF.